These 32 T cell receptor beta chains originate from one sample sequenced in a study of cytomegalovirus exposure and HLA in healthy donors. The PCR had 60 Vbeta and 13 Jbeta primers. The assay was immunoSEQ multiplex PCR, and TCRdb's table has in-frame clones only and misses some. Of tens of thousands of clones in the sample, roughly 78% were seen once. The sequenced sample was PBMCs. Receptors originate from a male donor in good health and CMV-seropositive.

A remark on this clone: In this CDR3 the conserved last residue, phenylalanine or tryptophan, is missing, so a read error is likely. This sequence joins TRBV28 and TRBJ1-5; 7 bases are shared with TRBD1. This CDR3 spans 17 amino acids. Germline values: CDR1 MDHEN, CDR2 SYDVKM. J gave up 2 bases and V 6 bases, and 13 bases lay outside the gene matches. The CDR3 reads CASSQQGTRGGNQPQHV. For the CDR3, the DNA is TGTGCCAGCAGCCAACAGGGGACCCGAGGGGGCAATCAGCCCCAGCATGTT.

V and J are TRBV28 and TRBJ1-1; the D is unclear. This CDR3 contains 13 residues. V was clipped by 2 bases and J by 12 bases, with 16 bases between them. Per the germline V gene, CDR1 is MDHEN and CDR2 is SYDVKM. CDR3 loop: CASSLRGPTGTFF. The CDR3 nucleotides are TGTGCCAGCAGTTTACGTGGGCCTACCGGGACTTTCTTT.

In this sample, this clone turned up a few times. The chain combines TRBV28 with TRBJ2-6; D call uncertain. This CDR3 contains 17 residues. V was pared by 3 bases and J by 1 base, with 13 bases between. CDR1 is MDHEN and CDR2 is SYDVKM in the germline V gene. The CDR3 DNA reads TGTGCCAGCAGTTTCTTCGCGTTTAGTTCTGGGGCCAACGTCCTGACTTTC. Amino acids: CASSFFAFSSGANVLTF.

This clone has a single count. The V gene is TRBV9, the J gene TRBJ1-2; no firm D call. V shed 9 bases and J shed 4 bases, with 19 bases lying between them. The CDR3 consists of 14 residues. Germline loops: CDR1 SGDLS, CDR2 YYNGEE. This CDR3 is CATQPNTVIYGYTF. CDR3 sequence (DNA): TGTGCCACGCAACCCAACACAGTGATCTATGGCTACACCTTC.

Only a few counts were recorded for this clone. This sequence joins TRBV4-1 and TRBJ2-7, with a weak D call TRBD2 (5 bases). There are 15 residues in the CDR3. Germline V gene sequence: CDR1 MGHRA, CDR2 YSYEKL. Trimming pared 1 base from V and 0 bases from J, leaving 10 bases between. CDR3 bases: TGCGCCAGCAGCCAAGTTCGGGATTCCTCCTACGAGCAGTACTTC. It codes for CASSQVRDSSYEQYF.

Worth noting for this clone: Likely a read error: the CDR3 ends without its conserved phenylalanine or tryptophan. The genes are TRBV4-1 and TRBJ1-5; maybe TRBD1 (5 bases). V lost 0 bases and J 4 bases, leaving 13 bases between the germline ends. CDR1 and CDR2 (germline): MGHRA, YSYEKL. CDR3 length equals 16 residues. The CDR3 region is CASSQEQVGRNQPQHV. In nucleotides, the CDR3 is TGCGCCAGCAGCCAAGAACAGGTTGGAAGGAATCAGCCCCAGCATGTT.

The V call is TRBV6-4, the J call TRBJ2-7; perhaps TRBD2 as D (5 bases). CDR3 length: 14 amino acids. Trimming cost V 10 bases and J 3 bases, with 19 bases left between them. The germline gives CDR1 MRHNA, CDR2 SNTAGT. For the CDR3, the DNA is TGTGCCACCATCCGGGGAGCGGAGCTCTACGAGCAGTACTTC. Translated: CATIRGAELYEQYF.

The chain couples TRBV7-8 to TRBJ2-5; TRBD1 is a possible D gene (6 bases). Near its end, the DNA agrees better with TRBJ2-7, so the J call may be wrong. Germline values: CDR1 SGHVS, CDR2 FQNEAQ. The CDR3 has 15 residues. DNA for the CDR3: TGTGCCAGCAGCTTAAGAGGACAGCATCCCTACGAGCAGTACTTC. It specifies CASSLRGQHPYEQYF.

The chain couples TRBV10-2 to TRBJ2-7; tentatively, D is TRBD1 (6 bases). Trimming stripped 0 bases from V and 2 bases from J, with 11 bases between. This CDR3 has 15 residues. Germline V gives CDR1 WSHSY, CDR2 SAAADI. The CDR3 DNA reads TGCGCCAGCAGTGAGTCTGGACAGAAACCCTACGAGCAGTACTTC. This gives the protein CASSESGQKPYEQYF.

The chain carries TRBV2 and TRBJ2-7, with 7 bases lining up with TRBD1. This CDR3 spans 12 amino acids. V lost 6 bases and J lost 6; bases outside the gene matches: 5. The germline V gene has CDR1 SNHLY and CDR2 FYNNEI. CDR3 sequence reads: CASRWTGGEQYF. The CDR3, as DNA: TGTGCCAGCAGGTGGACAGGCGGCGAGCAGTACTTC.

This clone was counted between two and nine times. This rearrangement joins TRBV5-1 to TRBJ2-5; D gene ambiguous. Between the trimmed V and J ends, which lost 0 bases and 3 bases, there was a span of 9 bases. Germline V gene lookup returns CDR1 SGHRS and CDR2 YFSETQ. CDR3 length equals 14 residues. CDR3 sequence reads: CASSLAVQKETQYF. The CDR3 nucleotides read TGCGCCAGCAGCTTGGCTGTCCAGAAAGAGACCCAGTACTTC.

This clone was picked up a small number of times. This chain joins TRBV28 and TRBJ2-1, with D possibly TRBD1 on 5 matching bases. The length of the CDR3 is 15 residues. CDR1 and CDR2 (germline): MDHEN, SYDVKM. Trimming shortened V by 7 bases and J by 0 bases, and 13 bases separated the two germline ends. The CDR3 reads CASITPGYSYNEQFF. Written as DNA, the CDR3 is TGTGCCAGCATAACCCCAGGGTACTCCTACAATGAGCAGTTCTTC.

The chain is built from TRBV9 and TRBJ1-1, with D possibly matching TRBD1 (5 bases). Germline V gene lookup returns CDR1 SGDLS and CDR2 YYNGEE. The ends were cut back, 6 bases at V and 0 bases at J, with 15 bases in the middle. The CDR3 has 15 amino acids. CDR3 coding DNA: TGTGCCAGCACGGGGGGTGGATTTATGAACACTGAAGCTTTCTTT. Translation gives CASTGGGFMNTEAFF.

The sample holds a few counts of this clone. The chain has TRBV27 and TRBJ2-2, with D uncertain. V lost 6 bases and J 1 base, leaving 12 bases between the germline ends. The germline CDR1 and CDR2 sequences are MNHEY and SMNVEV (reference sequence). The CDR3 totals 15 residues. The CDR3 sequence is CASSPNTVNTGELFF. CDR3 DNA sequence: TGTGCCAGCAGCCCCAATACAGTGAACACCGGGGAGCTGTTTTTT.

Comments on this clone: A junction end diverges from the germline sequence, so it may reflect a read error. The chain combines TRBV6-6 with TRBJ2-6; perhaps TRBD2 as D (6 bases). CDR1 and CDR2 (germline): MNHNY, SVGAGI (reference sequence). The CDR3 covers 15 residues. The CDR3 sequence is CASSTGGTGANVPTF. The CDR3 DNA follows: TGTGCCAGCAGTACCGGGGGAACTGGGGCCAACGTCCCGACTTTC.

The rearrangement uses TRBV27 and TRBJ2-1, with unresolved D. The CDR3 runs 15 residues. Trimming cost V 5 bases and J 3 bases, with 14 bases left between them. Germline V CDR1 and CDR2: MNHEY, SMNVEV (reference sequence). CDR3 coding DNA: TGTGCCAGCAGTCAGGCCGCCATGAGCTACAATGAGCAGTTCTTC. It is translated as CASSQAAMSYNEQFF.

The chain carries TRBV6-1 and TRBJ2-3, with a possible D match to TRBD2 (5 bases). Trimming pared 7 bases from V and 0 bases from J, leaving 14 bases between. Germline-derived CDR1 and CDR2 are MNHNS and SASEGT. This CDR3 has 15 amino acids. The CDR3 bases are TGTGCCAGCATGTATCTAGGACTCAGCACAGATACGCAGTATTTT. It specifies CASMYLGLSTDTQYF.

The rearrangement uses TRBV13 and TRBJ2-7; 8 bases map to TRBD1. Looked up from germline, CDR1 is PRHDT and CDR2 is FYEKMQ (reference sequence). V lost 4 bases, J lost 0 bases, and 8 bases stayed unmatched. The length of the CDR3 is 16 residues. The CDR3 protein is CASSSISTGGSYEQYF. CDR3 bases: TGTGCCAGCAGCTCCATCTCAACAGGGGGCTCCTACGAGCAGTACTTC. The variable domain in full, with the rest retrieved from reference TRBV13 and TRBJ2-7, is AAGVIQSPRHLIKEKRETATLKCYPIPRHDTVYWYQQGPGQDPQFLISFYEKMQSDKGSIPDRFSAQQFSDYHSELNMSSLELGDSALYFCASSSISTGGSYEQYFGPGTRLTVT.

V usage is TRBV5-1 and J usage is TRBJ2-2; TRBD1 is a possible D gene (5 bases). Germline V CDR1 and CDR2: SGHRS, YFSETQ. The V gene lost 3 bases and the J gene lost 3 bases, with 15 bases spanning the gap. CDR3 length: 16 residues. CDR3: CASSSWAEGDTGELFF. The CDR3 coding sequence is TGCGCCAGCAGCTCCTGGGCCGAAGGGGACACCGGGGAGCTGTTTTTT.

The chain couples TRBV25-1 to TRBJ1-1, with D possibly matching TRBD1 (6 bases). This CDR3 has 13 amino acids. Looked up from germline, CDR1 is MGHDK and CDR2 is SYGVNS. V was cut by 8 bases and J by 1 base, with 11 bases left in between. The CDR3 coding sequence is TGTGCCAGCGAAGGGGGGGGGAACACTGAAGCTTTCTTT. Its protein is CASEGGGNTEAFF.

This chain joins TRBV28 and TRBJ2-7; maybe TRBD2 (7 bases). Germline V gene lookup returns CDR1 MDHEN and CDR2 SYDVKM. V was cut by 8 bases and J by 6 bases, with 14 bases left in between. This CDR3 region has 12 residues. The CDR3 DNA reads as TGTGCCAGCGGGGGGGCCCGCTTCGAGCAGTACTTC. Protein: CASGGARFEQYF. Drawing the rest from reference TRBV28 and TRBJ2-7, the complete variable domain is DVKVTQSSRYLVKRTGEKVFLECVQDMDHENMFWYRQDPGLGLRLIYFSYDVKMKEKGDIPEGYSVSREKKERFSLILESASTNQTSMYLCASGGARFEQYFGPGTRLTVT.

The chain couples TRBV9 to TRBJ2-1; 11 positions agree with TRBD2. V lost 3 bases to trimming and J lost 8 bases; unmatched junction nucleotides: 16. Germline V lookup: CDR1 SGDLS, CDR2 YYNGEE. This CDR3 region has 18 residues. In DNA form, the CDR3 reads TGTGCCAGCAGCGCAGCCTTCGTAGCGGGAGGGCCCTCGGATGAGCAGTTCTTC. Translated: CASSAAFVAGGPSDEQFF.

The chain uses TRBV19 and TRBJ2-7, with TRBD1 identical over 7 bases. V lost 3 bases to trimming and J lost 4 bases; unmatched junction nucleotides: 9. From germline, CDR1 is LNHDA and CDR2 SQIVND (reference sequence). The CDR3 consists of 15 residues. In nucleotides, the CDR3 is TGTGCCAGTAGTATGGAACAGGGGCGGAATTACGAGCAGTACTTC. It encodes CASSMEQGRNYEQYF.

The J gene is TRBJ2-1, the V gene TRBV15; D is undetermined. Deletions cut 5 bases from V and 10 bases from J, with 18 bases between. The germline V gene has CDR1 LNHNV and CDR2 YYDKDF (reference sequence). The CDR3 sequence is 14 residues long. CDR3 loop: CATSSTRVEREQFF. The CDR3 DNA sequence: TGTGCCACCAGCTCAACCCGGGTGGAACGGGAGCAGTTCTTC.

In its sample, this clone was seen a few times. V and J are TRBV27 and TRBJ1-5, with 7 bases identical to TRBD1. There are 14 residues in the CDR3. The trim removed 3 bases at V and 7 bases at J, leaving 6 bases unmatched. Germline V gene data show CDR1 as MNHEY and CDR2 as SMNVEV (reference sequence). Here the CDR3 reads CASSFTGVGQPQHF. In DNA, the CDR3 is TGTGCCAGCAGTTTTACAGGGGTAGGACAGCCCCAGCATTTT.

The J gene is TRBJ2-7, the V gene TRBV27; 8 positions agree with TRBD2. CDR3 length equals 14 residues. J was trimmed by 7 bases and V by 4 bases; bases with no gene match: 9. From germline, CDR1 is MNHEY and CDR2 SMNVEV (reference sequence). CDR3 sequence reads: CASSSQGGGGEQYF. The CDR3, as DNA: TGTGCCAGCAGTTCCCAGGGTGGCGGGGGGGAGCAGTACTTC.

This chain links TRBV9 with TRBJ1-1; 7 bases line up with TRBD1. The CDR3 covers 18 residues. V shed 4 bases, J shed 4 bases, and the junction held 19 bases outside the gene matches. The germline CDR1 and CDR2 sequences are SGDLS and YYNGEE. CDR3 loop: CASSPRTGAQRGATEAFF. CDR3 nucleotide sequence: TGTGCCAGCAGCCCCCGCACAGGGGCGCAGAGGGGGGCCACTGAAGCTTTCTTT.

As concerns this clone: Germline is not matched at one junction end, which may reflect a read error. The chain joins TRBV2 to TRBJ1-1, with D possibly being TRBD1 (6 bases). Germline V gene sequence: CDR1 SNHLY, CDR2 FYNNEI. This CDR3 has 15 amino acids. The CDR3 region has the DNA TGTGCCAGCAGGGAAGGGTATCAGGGGAGAACTGAAGCTTTCTTT. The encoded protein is CASREGYQGRTEAFF.

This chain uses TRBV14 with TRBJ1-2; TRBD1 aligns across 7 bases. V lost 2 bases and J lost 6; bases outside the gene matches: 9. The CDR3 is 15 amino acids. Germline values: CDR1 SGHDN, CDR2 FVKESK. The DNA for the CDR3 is TGTGCCAGCAGCCAAAACGGCAGGGGGTGGAATGGCTACACCTTC. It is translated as CASSQNGRGWNGYTF.

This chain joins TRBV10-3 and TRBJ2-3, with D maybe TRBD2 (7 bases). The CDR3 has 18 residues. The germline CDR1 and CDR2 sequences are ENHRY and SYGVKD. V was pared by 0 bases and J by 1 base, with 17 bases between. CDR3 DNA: TGTGCCATCAGTGAGTCAGTTTTGAGGGGGGGAGGCACAGATACGCAGTATTTT. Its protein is CAISESVLRGGGTDTQYF.

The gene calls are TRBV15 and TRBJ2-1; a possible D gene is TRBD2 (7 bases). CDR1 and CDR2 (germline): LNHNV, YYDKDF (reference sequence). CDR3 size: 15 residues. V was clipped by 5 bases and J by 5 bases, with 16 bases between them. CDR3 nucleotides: TGTGCCACCAGCCCCTGGGGAGGGGGGAACAATGAGCAGTTCTTC. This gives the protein CATSPWGGGNNEQFF.

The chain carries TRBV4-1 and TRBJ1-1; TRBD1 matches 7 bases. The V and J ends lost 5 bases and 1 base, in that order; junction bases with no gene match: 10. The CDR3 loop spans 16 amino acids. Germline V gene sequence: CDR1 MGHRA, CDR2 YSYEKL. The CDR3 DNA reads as TGCGCCAGCAGCGTAGACTGGACAGGTAGGAACACTGAAGCTTTCTTT. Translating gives CASSVDWTGRNTEAFF.